The rows below give T cell receptor beta chains drawn from one sample of a study of molecular identifiers for immune sequencing clone quantification. TCRdb recomputed calls from the PCR reads with MiXCR, one row per CDR3 protein. The sample has under 650,000 distinct CDR3 sequences, just under 20% seen once. Sample: naive CD8+ T cells from blood, with Jurkat cell RNA spiked in. Receptors originate from a human donor in good health. Some libraries in this study had Jurkat cell RNA spiked in. Each CDR3 is given with its conserved first and last residue. The D gene is left open where the match is weak. Clone size is shown for a subset of rows, as once, few, many or a class of expanded clone.

>TRBV4-1|many|TRBJ1-5|.
TGCGCCAGCAGCCAAGCCGGGACACCTAGCAATCAGCCCCAGCATTTT
CASSQAGTPSNQPQHF
>TRBV20-1|many|TRBJ2-7|TRBD2
TGCAGTGCTTGCCGGCGGGAGGGCCTAGACGAGCAGTACTTC
CSACRREGLDEQYF
>TRBV19|.|TRBJ2-6|TRBD2
TGTGCCAGTACCCCCAAGCGGGAGCCCTCTGGGGCCAACGTCCTGACTTTC
CASTPKREPSGANVLTF
>TRBV4-1|many|TRBJ2-7|TRBD1
TGCGCCAGCAGCCAAGAGGGGGTGACAGGGAACGAGCAGTACTTC
CASSQEGVTGNEQYF
>TRBV20-1|many|TRBJ2-1|.
TGCAGTGCTAGAAACTCAGCACTAGCCGACAATGAGCAGTTCTTC
CSARNSALADNEQFF
>TRBV12-3/TRBV12-4|many|TRBJ2-1|.
TGTGCCAGCAGGCCTCCACAGGGTCCTGAGCAGTTCTTC
CASRPPQGPEQFF
>TRBV20-1|many|TRBJ2-2|.
TGCAGTGCTTCAGGGAGTACGAACACCGGGGAGCTGTTTTTT
CSASGSTNTGELFF
>TRBV6-2/TRBV6-3|many|TRBJ1-1|TRBD1
TGTGCCAGCAGTCGCACGCGACAGGGAATGAACACTGAAGCTTTCTTT
CASSRTRQGMNTEAFF
>TRBV7-9|many|TRBJ2-5|.
TGTGCCAGCAGCTTAGGCAGCCCCCAGTACTTC
CASSLGSPQYF
>TRBV30|.|TRBJ2-7|.
TGTGCCTGGAGTGTAAGGTCCGGATGGGGCGAGCAGTACTTC
CAWSVRSGWGEQYF
>TRBV27|many|TRBJ1-3|TRBD1
TGTGCCAGCAGGAGCGGACAGGGGCACTCTGGAAACACCATATATTTT
CASRSGQGHSGNTIYF
>TRBV5-6|many|TRBJ2-3|TRBD2
TGTGCCAGCAGCTTCGCCGGGACTAGGGTCCCAGATACGCAGTATTTT
CASSFAGTRVPDTQYF
>TRBV6-2/TRBV6-3|.|TRBJ1-1|.
TGTGCCAGCAGTTGGACATATATGAACACTGAAGCTTTCTTT
CASSWTYMNTEAFF
>TRBV5-4|.|TRBJ1-2|.
TGTGCCAGCAGTCTTTGGGGGGGAGAACCTTATGGCTACACCTTC
CASSLWGGEPYGYTF
>TRBV7-6|few|TRBJ2-2|TRBD2
TGTGCCAGCAGCTTAGGACCAGCGGGAGTGGTTACCGGGGAGCTGTTTTTT
CASSLGPAGVVTGELFF
>TRBV7-6|many|TRBJ1-2|TRBD1
TGTGCCAGCAGCTTGGGACAGGGAGGAGGCTACACCTTC
CASSLGQGGGYTF
>TRBV12-3/TRBV12-4|many|TRBJ2-2|.
TGTGCCAGCAACCGCGAGGGTTGGGCCGGGGAGCTGTTTTTT
CASNREGWAGELFF
>TRBV9|.|TRBJ2-3|TRBD2
TGTGCCAGCAGCGCCAGCGGGATCGGGACAGATACGCAGTATTTT
CASSASGIGTDTQYF
>TRBV6-6|many|TRBJ2-7|.
TGTGCCAGCAGTTACACGACAGCTTACGAGCAGTACTTC
CASSYTTAYEQYF
>TRBV6-1|few|TRBJ2-3|TRBD2
TGTGCCAGCAGTGAATACGGCGGGGGGATCACAGATACGCAGTATTTT
CASSEYGGGITDTQYF
>TRBV5-6|many|TRBJ2-3|TRBD1
TGTGCCAGCAGCCCAACAGGGGGCTGGGGCACAGATACGCAGTATTTT
CASSPTGGWGTDTQYF
>TRBV20-1|many|TRBJ2-7|.
TGCAGTGCTAGAGGTCTGGACACCTACGAGCAGTACTTC
CSARGLDTYEQYF
>TRBV7-9|many|TRBJ1-5|.
TGTGCCAGCAGCCCGGATGGGCAGGCGGGGCAGCCCCAGCATTTT
CASSPDGQAGQPQHF
>TRBV2|many|TRBJ2-3|.
TGTGCCAGCAGTGAAGCGGTCACAGGGAAGGCAGATACGCAGTATTTT
CASSEAVTGKADTQYF
>TRBV9|many|TRBJ2-6|.
TGTGCCAGCAGCGTATCCGGTTTCGCCGGGGCCAACGTCCTGACTTTC
CASSVSGFAGANVLTF
>TRBV6-6|.|TRBJ2-1|TRBD2
TGTGCCAGCAGCCTGACTAGCGGAAACAATGAGCAGTTCTTC
CASSLTSGNNEQFF
>TRBV27|many|TRBJ2-4|.
TGTGCCAGCATCCTCCTGGGTTTAGCCAAAAACATTCAGTACTTC
CASILLGLAKNIQYF
>TRBV5-6|many|TRBJ1-1|TRBD1
TGTGCCAGCAGCTTTCCGGGACAGCCAGATGAAGCTTTCTTT
CASSFPGQPDEAFF
>TRBV27|many|TRBJ2-5|.
TGTGCCAGCAGATTCATGTACCAAGAGACCCAGTACTTC
CASRFMYQETQYF
>TRBV27|many|TRBJ2-7|.
TGTGCCAGCAGTCCAGGCCGAGAGATTACCTACGAGCAGTACTTC
CASSPGREITYEQYF
>TRBV30|many|TRBJ2-7|.
TGTGCCTGGGCAAGCTCCGGTGGCTACGAGCAGTACTTC
CAWASSGGYEQYF
>TRBV6-6|many|TRBJ2-7|.
TGTGCCAGCAGTTATCGGACAGCTACCTACGAGCAGTACTTC
CASSYRTATYEQYF
>TRBV4-1|many|TRBJ1-3|.
TGCGCCAGCAGCCAAACAGGGTTCTCTGGAAACACCATATATTTT
CASSQTGFSGNTIYF
>TRBV7-9|few|TRBJ1-2|.
TGTGCCAGCAGCTTCGTCTTGGAGGAAACCATCGATGGCTACACCTTC
CASSFVLEETIDGYTF
>TRBV20-1|.|TRBJ2-5|.
TGCGGGGAGGGGGGGGTGGGAGAGACCCAGTACTTC
CGEGGVGETQYF
>TRBV6-2/TRBV6-3|few|TRBJ2-1|TRBD2
TGTGCCAGCAAGACCCCCGCGGGGGGGCCGGATTATAATGAGCAGTTCTTC
CASKTPAGGPDYNEQFF
>TRBV30|.|TRBJ2-1|TRBD1
TGTGCCGGACAGGGGGTCAATGAGCAGTTCTTC
CAGQGVNEQFF
>TRBV19|.|TRBJ2-3|.
TGTGCCAGTAGTTACTGGACGGGGAGCATCACAGATACGCAGTATTTT
CASSYWTGSITDTQYF
>TRBV6-2/TRBV6-3|many|TRBJ1-2|.
TGTGCCAGCAGCTCGGACAGCTATGGCTACACCTTC
CASSSDSYGYTF
>TRBV20-1|.|TRBJ2-6|TRBD2
TGCAGTGCTGGGGGGGTTACTGGGGCCAACGTCCTGACTTTC
CSAGGVTGANVLTF
>TRBV28|many|TRBJ2-7|.
TGTGCCAGCAGTTTCGAAATAGGTTGGGAGCAGTACTTC
CASSFEIGWEQYF
>TRBV19|few|TRBJ2-1|TRBD1
TGTGCCAGTAGTAGAGGGGGCCGGGACACCCTATTCTTC
CASSRGGRDTLFF
>TRBV28|many|TRBJ1-4|.
TGTGCCAGCAGTTTATCGGGGATCTGGGGTGCAACTAATGAAAAACTGTTTTTT
CASSLSGIWGATNEKLFF
>TRBV24-1|.|TRBJ1-2|TRBD1
TGTGCCACCAGCCCCGGGACAGTCAACTATGGCTACACCTTC
CATSPGTVNYGYTF
>TRBV13|.|TRBJ1-6|TRBD1
TGTGCCAGCAGCTTACAACGGGACAGAAATTCACCCCTCCACTTT
CASSLQRDRNSPLHF
>TRBV5-1|many|TRBJ2-7|.
TGCGCCAGCAGCCCGGACCCGTCCTACGAGCAGTACTTC
CASSPDPSYEQYF
>TRBV20-1|many|TRBJ1-5|.
TGCAGTGCTCAGGACAGTCGCAATCAGCCCCAGCATTTT
CSAQDSRNQPQHF
>TRBV15|few|TRBJ1-1|.
TGTGCCACCAGCAAGGTCCCCATTTATAGCACTGAAGCTTTCTTT
CATSKVPIYSTEAFF
>TRBV5-1|many|TRBJ2-7|.
TGCGCCAGCAGCTTGAACGGTTACGAGCAGTACTTC
CASSLNGYEQYF
>TRBV30|many|TRBJ2-7|.
TGTGCCTGGACCACTATCGGGCAGGGCTACGAGCAGTACTTC
CAWTTIGQGYEQYF
>TRBV24-1|.|TRBJ1-2|TRBD1
TGTGCCACCAGTGATTTTAACGACAGGGCTGACTATGGCTGCACCTTC
CATSDFNDRADYGCTF
>TRBV7-9|few|TRBJ1-1|.
TGTGCCAGCAGCTTAACCGGGACACTAAACACTGAAGCTTTCTTT
CASSLTGTLNTEAFF
>TRBV5-4|many|TRBJ2-7|TRBD1
TGTGCCAGCAGCAGGGACAGGTTTTCCTACGAGCAGTACTTC
CASSRDRFSYEQYF
>TRBV19|.|TRBJ1-3|.
TGTGCCAGTAGTATGGCCCCGGCTAATGGAAACACCATATATTTT
CASSMAPANGNTIYF
>TRBV6-2/TRBV6-3|many|TRBJ2-5|TRBD2
TGTGCCAGCAGTTACTCACGTTCAGCGGGGCAAGAGACCCAGTACTTC
CASSYSRSAGQETQYF
>TRBV6-2/TRBV6-3|once|TRBJ1-1|.
TGTGCCAGCAGCTGCACAAAGGGGGGGAGTCCGAACACTGAAGCTTTCTTT
CASSCTKGGSPNTEAFF
>TRBV6-5|many|TRBJ1-1|TRBD1
TGTGCCAGCAGTAAAGGGACAGCAGAAGCTTTCTTT
CASSKGTAEAFF
>TRBV7-2|many|TRBJ2-3|TRBD2
TGTGCCAGCAGCTTAGCCCGGGGACTAGCGGCACAAGATACGCAGTATTTT
CASSLARGLAAQDTQYF
>TRBV12-3/TRBV12-4|many|TRBJ2-3|.
TGTGCCAGCAGTTTGACGCCGGTTCGGGTCTCAGATACGCAGTATTTT
CASSLTPVRVSDTQYF
>TRBV30|.|TRBJ2-5|TRBD1
TGTGCCTGGACCCCGGGACAGACACAAGAGACCCAGTACTTC
CAWTPGQTQETQYF